This T cell receptor (beta chain) was documented in a study of graft-versus-host responses after intestinal transplantation. On the study more broadly: The recipients all started with anti-thymocyte globulin induction and then took tacrolimus and steroids for around three years. The study's findings and limits: The authors found GvH clones in recipient marrow, some appearing first in ileum or blood. Graft-donor T cell macrochimerism in patients accompanied high graft-versus-host to host-versus-graft clonal ratios in allografts.

This clone was seen just once. The antigen is unknown. This table comes from immunoSEQ multiplex PCR, and its TCRdb copy is limited to in-frame clones, with some not included. The table shows under 40,000 clones, with about 95% occurring only once. This TCR was sampled from a human patient who received an intestinal transplant, so some T cells may come from the graft donor. The sequencing used PBMCs, collected 16 days after intestinal transplant.

The chain's CDR3 is CASSFLAGADTQYF. CDR3 sequence (DNA): TGTGCCAGCAGTTTTCTCGCGGGAGCAGATACGCAGTATTTT. The genes are TRBV27 and TRBJ2-3; 7 bases map to TRBD2. This CDR3 contains 14 residues. Germline V CDR1 and CDR2: MNHEY, SMNVEV (reference sequence). V dropped 3 bases and J dropped 4; count of bases not matched to a gene: 4.